The sequence of this TCR beta chain was determined in a study of T cells in narcolepsy. Study summary: Patients with NT1 or NT2 and healthy control donors were enrolled. Study results and limitations: Autoreactive clone sequences were missing from some blood memory CD4+ repertoires. Comparing one patient's CSF and blood CD4+ clonotypes highlighted HCRT- and TRIB2-specific autoreactive clonotypes. Blood of same and different patients, but not healthy controls, reportedly held recurring autoreactive clonotypes.

Germline loops: CDR1 MNHNY, CDR2 SVGAGI (reference sequence). The CDR3 runs 15 residues. V was shortened by 0 bases and J by 2 bases, with 9 bases between the two germline ends. Here immunoSEQ multiplex PCR was the method, and the copy in TCRdb shows in-frame clones only, minus some. The table shows around 30,000 clones, with 60% to 80% occurring only once. This clone was observed a single time. Its antigen is still unknown. What was sequenced was memory (CD45RA-) CD4+ T cells from blood. This TCR derives from a human donor in good health. The rearrangement uses TRBV6-6 and TRBJ2-3; TRBD1 is a possible D gene (6 bases). CDR3 protein: CASSYSRDTTDTQYF. The CDR3 DNA reads TGTGCCAGCAGTTACTCGAGGGACACCACAGATACGCAGTATTTT.